This passage covers 32 T cell receptor beta chains from one sample sequenced in a study of T cell responses to AZD1222 COVID-19 vaccine. This table comes from immunoSEQ multiplex PCR, and its TCRdb copy is limited to in-frame clones, with some not included. The sample yields about 130,000 clones, under 90% seen once. The input for sequencing was peripheral blood, taken on day 0 of AZD1222 vaccination. The receptor set was obtained from an adult in good health.

Here the CDR3 reads CAWTQGTPGVTFGYTF. The CDR3 bases are TGTGCCTGGACGCAAGGAACCCCGGGGGTGACATTCGGCTACACCTTC. The chain carries TRBV30 and TRBJ1-2, with D perhaps matching TRBD1 (5 bases). Germline values: CDR1 GTSNPN, CDR2 SVGIG (reference sequence). The CDR3 length is 16 residues. Trimming shortened V by 4 bases and J by 8 bases, and 26 bases separated the two germline ends.

This clone appeared once. The chain links TRBV6-5 to TRBJ2-1, with 9 bases lining up with TRBD2. This CDR3 is 13 amino acids long. From germline, CDR1 is MNHEY and CDR2 SVGAGI. V lost 11 bases to trimming and J lost 7 bases; unmatched junction nucleotides: 9. CDR3 sequence: CAGRGGEDNEQFF. The CDR3 nucleotides are TGTGCCGGCCGCGGGGGGGAAGATAATGAGCAGTTCTTC.

This clone has just one count. V usage is TRBV29-1 and J usage is TRBJ1-2; weak D call: TRBD1 (5 bases). Trimming removed 0 bases at V and 4 bases at J, with 18 bases between. CDR1 is SQVTM, CDR2 ANQGSEA, per germline. There are 16 residues in the CDR3. This CDR3 is CSVEDSFPTVGYGYTF. Written as DNA, the CDR3 is TGCAGCGTTGAAGATTCGTTCCCGACAGTAGGCTATGGCTACACCTTC.

V is TRBV27 and J is TRBJ2-3; 7 nucleotides align to TRBD1. Looked up from germline, CDR1 is MNHEY and CDR2 is SMNVEV (reference sequence). This CDR3 contains 14 residues. V lost 7 bases, J lost 1 base, and 5 bases stayed unmatched. The CDR3 bases are TGTGCCAGCAACCAGGGGGACCGCACAGATACGCAGTATTTT. This encodes CASNQGDRTDTQYF.

The rearrangement uses TRBV7-2 and TRBJ1-4; perhaps TRBD1 as D (6 bases). This CDR3 is 13 amino acids long. V was trimmed by 6 bases and J by 7 bases, leaving 12 bases between them. Germline lookup yields CDR1 SGHTA and CDR2 FQGNSA. As DNA, the CDR3 is TGTGCCAGCAGAAAACGGGGGCTTGAAAAACTGTTTTTT. Its translation: CASRKRGLEKLFF. The full variable domain, rest sourced from reference TRBV7-2 and TRBJ1-4, is GAGVSQSPSNKVTEKGKDVELRCDPISGHTALYWYRQSLGQGLEFLIYFQGNSAPDKSGLPSDRFSAERTGGSVSTLTIQRTQQEDSAVYLCASRKRGLEKLFFGSGTQLSVL.

This rearrangement joins TRBV6-1 to TRBJ1-1; the D gene is possibly TRBD1 (6 bases). V was cut by 1 base and J by 11 bases, with 14 bases left in between. The CDR3 has 13 amino acids. Germline assignment: CDR1 MNHNS and CDR2 SASEGT. The CDR3: CASSEVPEGVAFF. CDR3 DNA: TGTGCCAGCAGTGAAGTGCCGGAGGGGGTGGCTTTCTTT.

This chain uses TRBV27 with TRBJ1-4, with D unresolved. Trimming cost V 5 bases and J 5 bases, with 9 bases left between them. This CDR3 comprises 13 residues. Germline lookup yields CDR1 MNHEY and CDR2 SMNVEV (reference sequence). Here the CDR3 DNA reads TGTGCCAGCAGTCGGCAGATGAATGAAAAACTGTTTTTT. It encodes CASSRQMNEKLFF.

This chain connects TRBV6-5 to TRBJ1-2; TRBD1 is a possible D gene (6 bases). Germline V gives CDR1 MNHEY, CDR2 SVGAGI. The CDR3 has 16 residues. Trimming left V 0 bases short and J 4 bases short, with 15 bases between. The CDR3 loop is CASSYSNVGGSYGYTF. The CDR3 DNA reads as TGTGCCAGCAGTTACTCGAATGTCGGGGGCAGCTATGGCTACACCTTC.

The chain is built from TRBV6-1 and TRBJ2-2, with unresolved D. CDR3 length equals 15 residues. Germline V gives CDR1 MNHNS, CDR2 SASEGT. Trimming left V 3 bases short and J 0 bases short, with 8 bases between. The CDR3 nucleotides are TGTGCCAGCAGTGAGGGCAGATCGAACACCGGGGAGCTGTTTTTT. It is translated as CASSEGRSNTGELFF.

The chain is built from TRBV6-6 and TRBJ1-5; a possible D gene is TRBD1 (6 bases). The CDR3 sequence is 16 residues long. CDR1 is MNHNY, CDR2 SVGAGI, per germline (reference sequence). Trimming removed 5 bases from V and 1 base from J, with 15 bases in between. The CDR3 is CASSQADRRSNQPQHF. In DNA form, the CDR3 reads TGTGCCAGCAGTCAGGCAGACAGGAGAAGCAATCAGCCCCAGCATTTT.

This clone is a singleton in its sample. The gene calls are TRBV14 and TRBJ2-1, with unresolved D. Deletions cut 4 bases from V and 10 bases from J, with 17 bases between. CDR1 is SGHDN, CDR2 FVKESK, per germline. This CDR3 has 14 residues. CDR3 loop: CASSPFRPKQEQFF. CDR3 DNA sequence: TGTGCCAGCAGCCCGTTTAGACCGAAACAGGAGCAGTTCTTC.

The J gene is TRBJ2-3, the V gene TRBV11-2, with TRBD2 as a possible D gene (6 bases). CDR1 is SGHAT and CDR2 is FQNNGV in the germline V gene. V was trimmed by 1 base and J by 11 bases, leaving 10 bases between them. The CDR3 spans 12 residues. As DNA, the CDR3 is TGTGCCAGCAGCTTAGGGGGGGACCAGCAGTATTTT. Its translation is CASSLGGDQQYF. The complete variable domain, with remaining parts taken from reference TRBV11-2 and TRBJ2-3, reads EAGVAQSPRYKIIEKRQSVAFWCNPISGHATLYWYQQILGQGPKLLIQFQNNGVVDDSQLPKDRFSAERLKGVDSTLKIQPAKLEDSAVYLCASSLGGDQQYFGPGTRLTVL.

V gene TRBV6-5 combines with J gene TRBJ1-2; D is undetermined. There are 15 residues in the CDR3. Germline V gives CDR1 MNHEY, CDR2 SVGAGI. The V end lost 5 bases, the J end lost 0 bases, and 13 bases lay between the germline ends. The CDR3 DNA is TGTGCCAGCAGTACCGCGAGGGTGTCTAACTATGGCTACACCTTC. Its translation is CASSTARVSNYGYTF.

This clone has a handful of counts. The rearrangement uses TRBV18 and TRBJ1-4; 9 nucleotides agree with TRBD1. Trimming took 2 bases from V and 8 from J; bases not matched to a gene: 6. This CDR3 region has 15 residues. Germline CDR1 KGHSH, CDR2 LQKENI. Here the CDR3 DNA reads TGTGCCAGCTCACCAAGCGGGACAGGGAGGGAAAAACTGTTTTTT. As protein: CASSPSGTGREKLFF.

The chain employs TRBV5-1 and TRBJ1-1, with D tentatively TRBD1 (6 bases). Germline V gene sequence: CDR1 SGHRS, CDR2 YFSETQ. The V and J ends lost 4 bases and 0 bases respectively, with 7 bases between them. The CDR3 totals 13 residues. CDR3 amino acids: CASSQGMNTEAFF. Here the CDR3 DNA reads TGCGCCAGCAGCCAGGGGATGAACACTGAAGCTTTCTTT.

This chain joins TRBV21-1 and TRBJ2-3; no check of the table's D call, TRBD1, against the DNA was made. TRBV21-1 is a pseudogene locus. The CDR3 contains 17 residues. The CDR3 DNA follows: TGTGCCAGCAGCAAAAAGAAGGAGACAGGGGAGGCAGATACGCAGTATTTT. Translating gives CASSKKKETGEADTQYF.

The chain employs TRBV11-2 and TRBJ1-2, with D hard to call. V was shortened by 7 bases and J by 4 bases, with 16 bases between the two germline ends. Germline V lookup: CDR1 SGHAT, CDR2 FQNNGV. This CDR3 is 14 amino acids long. The CDR3 coding sequence is TGTGCCAGCACCAACCTACAAAGTGGCTATGGCTACACCTTC. Amino acids: CASTNLQSGYGYTF.

Details on this clone: This specimen includes other DNA sequences encoding the same CDR3. The chain uses TRBV7-2 and TRBJ2-3; TRBD2 matches 8 bases. The germline gives CDR1 SGHTA, CDR2 FQGNSA. The ends lost 1 base at V and 1 base at J; junction bases unmatched: 1. This CDR3 region has 15 residues. The CDR3 coding sequence is TGTGCCAGCAGCTTAGATAGCGGGGGCACAGATACGCAGTATTTT. Translated, it gives CASSLDSGGTDTQYF. Based on the CDR3 plus reference TRBV7-2 and TRBJ2-3, the full variable domain is GAGVSQSPSNKVTEKGKDVELRCDPISGHTALYWYRQSLGQGLEFLIYFQGNSAPDKSGLPSDRFSAERTGGSVSTLTIQRTQQEDSAVYLCASSLDSGGTDTQYFGPGTRLTVL.

The V and J genes are TRBV6-6 and TRBJ2-3; 11 nucleotides line up with TRBD1. Germline V gene data show CDR1 as MNHNY and CDR2 as SVGAGI (reference sequence). The CDR3 extends over 16 amino acids. Losses at the gene ends were 2 bases for V and 10 bases for J; bases not matched to a gene: 11. The CDR3 nucleotides are TGTGCCAGCAGTTACCTCCCCCCTAGGGACAGGGGGTCGCAGTATTTT. Amino acids: CASSYLPPRDRGSQYF.

The CDR3 spells CASSQDPDTNTGELFF. CDR3 DNA sequence: TGTGCCAGCAGCCAAGACCCAGATACGAACACCGGGGAGCTGTTTTTT. The V call is TRBV4-2, the J call TRBJ2-2, with no clear D. The germline V gene has CDR1 LGHNA and CDR2 YNFKEQ. Trimming left V 0 bases short and J 0 bases short, with 8 bases between. The CDR3 loop spans 16 amino acids.

This clone has just one count. This chain uses TRBV2 with TRBJ2-2; D may correspond to TRBD1 or TRBD2 (6 bases each). V was shortened by 8 bases and J by 1 base, with 20 bases between the two germline ends. Germline values: CDR1 SNHLY, CDR2 FYNNEI. The CDR3 length is 17 residues. CDR3 nucleotides: TGTGCCAGCCCCAGGCGAGGGGGGAGGCAGAACACCGGGGAGCTGTTTTTT. Amino acids: CASPRRGGRQNTGELFF.

The gene calls are TRBV30 and TRBJ1-4; the D gene is possibly TRBD1 (5 bases). The CDR3 spans 13 residues. Trimming cost V 5 bases and J 3 bases, with 10 bases left between them. Germline V gene data show CDR1 as GTSNPN and CDR2 as SVGIG (reference sequence). The CDR3 DNA reads TGTGCCTGGGGGGACGGCCCTAATGAAAAACTGTTTTTT. Amino acid sequence: CAWGDGPNEKLFF.

This rearrangement joins TRBV6-5 to TRBJ1-2; D gene ambiguous. The CDR3 is made up of 15 amino acids. The germline V gene has CDR1 MNHEY and CDR2 SVGAGI. V was pared by 0 bases and J by 0 bases, with 8 bases between. This CDR3 is CASSYSEGANYGYTF. The CDR3 nucleotides are TGTGCCAGCAGTTACTCGGAGGGCGCTAACTATGGCTACACCTTC.

The chain couples TRBV5-1 to TRBJ1-5; a weak D match, TRBD1 (5 bases). V shed 4 bases and J shed 0 bases, with 8 bases lying between them. Per germline, CDR1 SGHRS and CDR2 YFSETQ. The CDR3 runs to 14 residues. In nucleotides, the CDR3 is TGCGCCAGCAGCACAGGAGCTAGCAATCAGCCCCAGCATTTT. Protein: CASSTGASNQPQHF.

The chain links TRBV4-2 to TRBJ1-4; TRBD1 might be the D (5 bases). The V and J ends lost 3 bases and 7 bases respectively, with 12 bases between them. The germline gives CDR1 LGHNA, CDR2 YNFKEQ. The CDR3 spans 14 residues. CDR3 sequence (DNA): TGTGCCAGCAGCCAGCCGACAGATGGTGAAAAACTGTTTTTT. Translating gives CASSQPTDGEKLFF.

V and J are TRBV15 and TRBJ1-2; D may be TRBD1 (5 bases). Germline V gene lookup returns CDR1 LNHNV and CDR2 YYDKDF (reference sequence). V gave up 4 bases and J gave up 8 bases, with 17 bases separating them. This CDR3 has 14 amino acids. The DNA of the CDR3 is TGTGCCACCAGCACAGGGTTTTTTTTGCCAGGCTACACCTTC. This sequence encodes CATSTGFFLPGYTF.

V usage is TRBV7-2 and J usage is TRBJ1-2; D unclear. The V and J ends lost 5 bases and 8 bases respectively, with 12 bases between them. This CDR3 has 12 residues. Germline lookup yields CDR1 SGHTA and CDR2 FQGNSA. DNA of the CDR3: TGTGCCAGCAGCCCATGGGGAGGGGGCTACACCTTC. Translating it yields CASSPWGGGYTF.

In this sample, this clone turned up once. The CDR3 sequence: CSASTQNIQYF. The DNA for the CDR3 is TGCAGTGCTAGTACTCAAAACATTCAGTACTTC. J is TRBJ2-4 and V is TRBV20-1, with D hard to call. The CDR3 extends over 11 amino acids. Germline assignment: CDR1 DFQATT and CDR2 SNEGSKA (reference sequence). V was cut by 3 bases and J by 5 bases, with 5 bases left in between.

This clone was detected once. The V call is TRBV7-8, the J call TRBJ1-2, with TRBD1 identical over 11 bases. V shed 4 bases, J shed 5 bases, and the junction held 6 bases outside the gene matches. Germline CDR1 is SGHVS and CDR2 is FQNEAQ. The CDR3 loop spans 15 amino acids. This CDR3 reads CASSSPGQGGYGYTF. CDR3 bases: TGTGCCAGCAGCTCCCCGGGACAGGGGGGATATGGCTACACCTTC.

The J gene is TRBJ1-6, the V gene TRBV7-9; a weak D match, TRBD1 (5 bases). Per the germline V gene, CDR1 is SEHNR and CDR2 is FQNEAQ (reference sequence). Trimming took off 1 base at V and 11 bases at J, with 24 bases between the two ends. This CDR3 region has 18 residues. The CDR3 reads CASSLVVVQGGQFPPLHF. CDR3 DNA: TGTGCCAGCAGCTTAGTGGTTGTTCAGGGTGGGCAATTCCCACCCCTCCACTTT.

The chain employs TRBV18 and TRBJ2-7; TRBD1 aligns across 10 bases. Trimming at V came to 0 bases and at J to 3 bases, leaving 5 bases not matched to a gene. The CDR3 is 16 residues long. The germline CDR1 and CDR2 sequences are KGHSH and LQKENI. CDR3 sequence reads: CASSPPRDRGLYEQYF. In nucleotides, the CDR3 is TGTGCCAGCTCACCACCCCGGGACAGGGGACTCTACGAGCAGTACTTC.

The genes are TRBV28 and TRBJ2-5, with 8 bases matching TRBD2. V trimming: 5 bases; J trimming: 4 bases; junction bases outside the gene matches: 6. The CDR3 has 14 amino acids. The germline V gene encodes CDR1 MDHEN and CDR2 SYDVKM. DNA for the CDR3: TGTGCCAGCAGTCCCACGGGAGGGGTAGAGACCCAGTACTTC. Its protein is CASSPTGGVETQYF. The full variable domain, rest sourced from reference TRBV28 and TRBJ2-5, is DVKVTQSSRYLVKRTGEKVFLECVQDMDHENMFWYRQDPGLGLRLIYFSYDVKMKEKGDIPEGYSVSREKKERFSLILESASTNQTSMYLCASSPTGGVETQYFGPGTRLLVL.